Listed below are T cell receptor beta chains from one sample, sequenced in a study of blood T cell repertoires in COVID-19. Assay: immunoSEQ multiplex PCR; the TCRdb copy retains only in-frame clones and omits some. The sample has about 250,000 clones; 80% to 90% are singletons. Sequenced material: peripheral blood. Receptors were obtained from a man aged 25-45 years with acute or convalescent COVID-19. Both conserved end residues are part of each CDR3. D genes are given only for firm matches. Clone size, where shown, is once, few, many, or a class for clones that have expanded.

V	size	D	J	DNA	CDR3
TRBV3-1/TRBV3-2	NA	NA	TRBJ2-3	TGTGCCAGCACCAGGGATGGTACGCAGTATTTT	CASTRDGTQYF
TRBV21-1	NA	NA	TRBJ2-3	TGTGCCTTACTTACAGGGATCAGCACAGATACGCAGTATTTT	CALLTGISTDTQYF
TRBV4-1	NA	NA	TRBJ2-7	TGCGCCAGCAGCCAAGACCCTGGGTCTCGGGGAAGCGAGCAGTACTTC	CASSQDPGSRGSEQYF
TRBV3-1/TRBV3-2	NA	NA	TRBJ2-2	TGTGCCAGCAGTCAAATCGTGGGGGAGCTGTTTTTT	CASSQIVGELFF
TRBV9	NA	TRBD2	TRBJ2-3	TGTGCCAGCAGCGTAGTCCCTAGCGGGACCTTCGATACGCAGTATTTT	CASSVVPSGTFDTQYF
TRBV3-1/TRBV3-2	NA	NA	TRBJ1-4	TGTGCCAGCAGCCAAATGAACAGAATCGAAAAACTGTTTTTT	CASSQMNRIEKLFF
TRBV28	NA	TRBD2	TRBJ2-3	TGTGCCAGCAGTTCAAAAGCGGGGATACGCACAGATACGCAGTATTTT	CASSSKAGIRTDTQYF
TRBV2	NA	NA	TRBJ2-3	TGTGCCAGCAGTGTTGAGCGGGTGGGGTCAGATACGCAGTATTTT	CASSVERVGSDTQYF
TRBV19	NA	TRBD2	TRBJ2-2	TGTGCCAGTAGTTACTGGACTAGCGGAGCGAACACCGGGGAGCTGTTTTTT	CASSYWTSGANTGELFF
TRBV18	NA	NA	TRBJ2-1	TGTGCCGGGAACCCCGACAGCTACAATGAGCAGTTCTTC	CAGNPDSYNEQFF
TRBV2	NA	NA	TRBJ2-7	TGTGCCAGCAGCGGACAGTTCAAGGGGGAGCAGTACTTC	CASSGQFKGEQYF
TRBV5-1	NA	TRBD2	TRBJ2-5	TGCGCCAGCAGCTTCCTACTAGCGGGGGGCCAAGAGACCCAGTACTTC	CASSFLLAGGQETQYF
TRBV11-2	few	NA	TRBJ1-1	TGTGCCAGCAGCTTATCGGGGAGGGACACTGAAGCTTTCTTT	CASSLSGRDTEAFF
TRBV4-1	NA	NA	TRBJ1-3	TGCGCCAGCAGCCAAAGTAACGGGGGGATATCGAGCTCTGGAAACACCATATATTTT	CASSQSNGGISSSGNTIYF
TRBV7-7	NA	TRBD2	TRBJ2-3	TGTGCTAGCAGCCCCTTTTCGGGAGGGGATACGCAGTATTTT	CASSPFSGGDTQYF
TRBV2	NA	TRBD1	TRBJ2-7	TGTGCCAGCAGCGGACAGGCGGGCTCCTACGAGCAGTACTTC	CASSGQAGSYEQYF
TRBV5-6	NA	NA	TRBJ1-2	TGTGCCAGCAGCGTCTCAGGGTGGGGCTACACCTTC	CASSVSGWGYTF